The 5 T cell receptor beta chains below come from one sample, sequenced in a study of cytomegalovirus exposure and HLA in healthy donors. PCR involved 60 Vbeta and 13 Jbeta primers. The repertoire was sequenced with immunoSEQ multiplex PCR; TCRdb's copy has only in-frame clones and lacks some. The data contain around 67,000 clones, roughly 69% of them singletons. Specimen: PBMCs. These TCRs come from a woman aged 45 to 65 in good health and CMV-seronegative.

V and J are TRBV28 and TRBJ1-1; D is perhaps TRBD1 (5 bases). V was pared by 5 bases and J by 1 base, with 14 bases between. The germline gives CDR1 MDHEN, CDR2 SYDVKM. The CDR3 sequence is 15 residues long. CDR3 amino acids: CASSNLDRPNTEAFF. DNA of the CDR3: TGTGCCAGCAGTAATTTAGACAGACCGAACACTGAAGCTTTCTTT. Full variable domain (remainder filled in from reference TRBV28 and TRBJ1-1): DVKVTQSSRYLVKRTGEKVFLECVQDMDHENMFWYRQDPGLGLRLIYFSYDVKMKEKGDIPEGYSVSREKKERFSLILESASTNQTSMYLCASSNLDRPNTEAFFGQGTRLTVV.

The rearrangement uses TRBV7-2 and TRBJ2-1; 10 bases match TRBD2. The CDR3 has 18 amino acids. J was trimmed by 8 bases and V by 0 bases; bases with no gene match: 13. Per germline, CDR1 SGHTA and CDR2 FQGNSA. CDR3 amino acids: CASSLALLAGVMGDEQFF. CDR3 nucleotide sequence: TGTGCCAGCAGCTTAGCGCTCCTAGCGGGAGTGATGGGCGATGAGCAGTTCTTC.

The chain links TRBV6-6 to TRBJ1-1; D is unclear. This CDR3 contains 12 residues. Germline V lookup: CDR1 MNHNY, CDR2 SVGAGI (reference sequence). V was pared by 6 bases and J by 8 bases, with 13 bases between. The DNA for the CDR3 is TGTGCCAGCAGCCAGGAACTAGGGGAAGCTTTCTTT. Translated, it gives CASSQELGEAFF.

This clone was counted a few times. The chain uses TRBV25-1 and TRBJ1-5; D perhaps matches TRBD1 (5 bases). Germline loops: CDR1 MGHDK, CDR2 SYGVNS. The CDR3 is 16 residues long. The ends were cut back, 5 bases at V and 4 bases at J, with 18 bases in the middle. The CDR3 sequence: CASSPPGTGSNQPQHF. CDR3 DNA: TGTGCCAGCAGTCCCCCGGGTACAGGATCTAATCAGCCCCAGCATTTT.

V is TRBV7-2 and J is TRBJ2-3, with D unresolved. Germline V gene sequence: CDR1 SGHTA, CDR2 FQGNSA. This CDR3 is 14 amino acids long. The ends were cut back, 5 bases at V and 5 bases at J, with 14 bases in the middle. Written as DNA, the CDR3 is TGTGCCAGCAGCCTAGAAGCTAGTAGAGATACGCAGTATTTT. Translated: CASSLEASRDTQYF.